This TCR beta chain came from a study of T-cell reconstitution after alpha-beta-depleted transplantation in children. V was pared by 7 bases and J by 7 bases, with 16 bases of the junction left unmatched. This CDR3 has 15 residues. From germline, CDR1 is SQVTM and CDR2 ANQGSEA. TCRbeta library construction was performed incorporating unique molecular identifiers. TCRdb re-called the PCR reads through MiXCR, storing one row per CDR3 protein. The sample consists of 300,000 to 400,000 distinct CDR3 sequences, about an eighth of them appearing once. This chain joins TRBV29-1 and TRBJ2-1; 7 positions match TRBD1. Sequencing was performed on PBMCs, taken from the stem cell graft. This TCR derives from a human donor who donated a stem cell graft to a child with Fanconi anemia. The CDR3 coding sequence is TGCAGCGGAAAAGATACAGGGGCGGATTGGAATGAGCAGTTCTTC. Translation gives CSGKDTGADWNEQFF.